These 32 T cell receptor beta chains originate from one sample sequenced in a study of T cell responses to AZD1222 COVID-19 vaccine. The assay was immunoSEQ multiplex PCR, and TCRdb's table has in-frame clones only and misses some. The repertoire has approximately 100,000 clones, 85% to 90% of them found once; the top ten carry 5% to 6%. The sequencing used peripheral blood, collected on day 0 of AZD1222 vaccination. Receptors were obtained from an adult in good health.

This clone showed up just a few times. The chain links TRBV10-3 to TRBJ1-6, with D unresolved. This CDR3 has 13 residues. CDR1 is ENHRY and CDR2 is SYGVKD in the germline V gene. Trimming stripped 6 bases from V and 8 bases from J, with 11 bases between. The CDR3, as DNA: TGTGCCATCAGCCCAAACACGGATTCACCCCTCCACTTT. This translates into CAISPNTDSPLHF.

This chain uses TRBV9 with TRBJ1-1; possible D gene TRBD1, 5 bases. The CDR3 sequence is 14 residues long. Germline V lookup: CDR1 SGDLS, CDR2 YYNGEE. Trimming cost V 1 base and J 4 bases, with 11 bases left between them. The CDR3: CASSVTQGTTEAFF. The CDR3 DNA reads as TGTGCCAGCAGCGTAACTCAGGGAACCACTGAAGCTTTCTTT.

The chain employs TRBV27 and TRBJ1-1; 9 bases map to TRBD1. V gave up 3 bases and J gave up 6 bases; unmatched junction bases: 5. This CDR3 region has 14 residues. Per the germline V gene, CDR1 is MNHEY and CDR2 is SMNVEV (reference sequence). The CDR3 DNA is TGTGCCAGCAGTTTCCGGACAGGGGCGGCTGAAGCTTTCTTT. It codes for CASSFRTGAAEAFF.

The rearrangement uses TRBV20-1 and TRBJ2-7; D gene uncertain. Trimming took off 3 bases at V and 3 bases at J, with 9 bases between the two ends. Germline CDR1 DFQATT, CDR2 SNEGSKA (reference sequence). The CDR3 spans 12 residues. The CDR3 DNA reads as TGCAGTGCTAGTCTCCAGAACTACGAGCAGTACTTC. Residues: CSASLQNYEQYF.

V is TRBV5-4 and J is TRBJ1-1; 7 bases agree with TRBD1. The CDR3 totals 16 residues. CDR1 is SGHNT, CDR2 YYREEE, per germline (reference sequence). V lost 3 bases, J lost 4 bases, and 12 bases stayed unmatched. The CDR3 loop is CASSYGEGGAATEAFF. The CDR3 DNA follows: TGTGCCAGCAGCTACGGAGAAGGGGGCGCAGCCACTGAAGCTTTCTTT.

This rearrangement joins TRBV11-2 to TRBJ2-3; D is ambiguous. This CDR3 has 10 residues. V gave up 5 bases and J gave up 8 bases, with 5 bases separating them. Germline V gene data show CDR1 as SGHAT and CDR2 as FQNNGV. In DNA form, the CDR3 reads TGTGCCAGCAGCGTAACTACGCAGTATTTT. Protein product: CASSVTTQYF.

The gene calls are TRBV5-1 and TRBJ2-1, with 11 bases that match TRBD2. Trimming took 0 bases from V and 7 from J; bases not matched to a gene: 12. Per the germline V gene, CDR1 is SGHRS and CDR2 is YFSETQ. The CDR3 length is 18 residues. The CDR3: CASSLGGTSGGGMNEQFF. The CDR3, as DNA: TGCGCCAGCAGCTTGGGAGGAACTAGCGGGGGAGGGATGAATGAGCAGTTCTTC.

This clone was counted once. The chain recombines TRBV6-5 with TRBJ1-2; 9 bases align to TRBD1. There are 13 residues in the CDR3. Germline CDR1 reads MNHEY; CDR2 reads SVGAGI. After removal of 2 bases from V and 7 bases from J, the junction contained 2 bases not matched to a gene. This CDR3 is CASSYDRGSGYTF. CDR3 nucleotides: TGTGCCAGCAGTTACGACAGGGGGTCTGGCTACACCTTC.

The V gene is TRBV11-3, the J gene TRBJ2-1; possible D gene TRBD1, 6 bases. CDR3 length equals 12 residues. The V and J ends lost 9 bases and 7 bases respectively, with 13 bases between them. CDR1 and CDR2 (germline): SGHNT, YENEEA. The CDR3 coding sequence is TGTGCCAGTAGAGGGGGATCTAATGAGCAGTTCTTC. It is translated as CASRGGSNEQFF.

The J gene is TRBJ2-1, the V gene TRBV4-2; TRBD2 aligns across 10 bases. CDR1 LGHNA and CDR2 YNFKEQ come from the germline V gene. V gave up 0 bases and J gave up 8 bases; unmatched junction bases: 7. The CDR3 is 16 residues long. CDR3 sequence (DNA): TGTGCCAGCAGCCAAGAAAGAGCGGGAGGGCCGGATGAGCAGTTCTTC. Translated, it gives CASSQERAGGPDEQFF.

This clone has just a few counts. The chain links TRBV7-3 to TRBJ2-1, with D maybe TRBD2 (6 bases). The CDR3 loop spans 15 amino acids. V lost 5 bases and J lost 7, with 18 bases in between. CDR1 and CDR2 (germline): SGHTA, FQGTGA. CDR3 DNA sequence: TGTGCCAGCAGCGAGGGACTCCTAAAACTTAATGAGCAGTTCTTC. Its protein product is CASSEGLLKLNEQFF.

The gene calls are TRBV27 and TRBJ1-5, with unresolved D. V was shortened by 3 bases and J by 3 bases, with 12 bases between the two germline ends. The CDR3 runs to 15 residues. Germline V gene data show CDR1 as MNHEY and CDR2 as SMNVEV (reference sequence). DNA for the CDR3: TGTGCCAGCAGTTTCCCCGGACTGACCAATCAGCCCCAGCATTTT. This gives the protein CASSFPGLTNQPQHF.

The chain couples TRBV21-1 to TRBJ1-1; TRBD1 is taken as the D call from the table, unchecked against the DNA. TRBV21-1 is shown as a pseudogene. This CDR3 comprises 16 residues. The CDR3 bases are TGTGCCAGCAGCGGGTCCGCCCGAGGGGGGAACACTGAAGCTTTCTTT. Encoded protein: CASSGSARGGNTEAFF.

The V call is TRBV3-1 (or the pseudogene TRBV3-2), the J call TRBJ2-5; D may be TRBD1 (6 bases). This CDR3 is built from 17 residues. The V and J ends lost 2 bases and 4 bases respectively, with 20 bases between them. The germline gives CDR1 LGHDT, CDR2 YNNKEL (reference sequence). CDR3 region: CASSQIRGVFRGETQYF. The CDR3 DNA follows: TGTGCCAGCAGCCAAATCAGGGGAGTATTCAGGGGAGAGACCCAGTACTTC.

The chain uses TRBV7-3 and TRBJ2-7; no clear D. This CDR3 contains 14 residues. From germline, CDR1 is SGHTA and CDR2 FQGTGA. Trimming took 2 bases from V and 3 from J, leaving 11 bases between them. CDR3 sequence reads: CASSLGLGSYEQYF. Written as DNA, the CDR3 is TGTGCCAGCAGCTTAGGCCTAGGCAGCTACGAGCAGTACTTC. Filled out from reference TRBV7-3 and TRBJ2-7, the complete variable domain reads GAGVSQTPSNKVTEKGKYVELRCDPISGHTALYWYRQSLGQGPEFLIYFQGTGAADDSGLPNDRFFAVRPEGSVSTLKIQRTERGDSAVYLCASSLGLGSYEQYFGPGTRLTVT.

The CDR3 DNA reads as TGTGCCAGCAGCTGGATCCGGGGGGAAAACACTGAAGCTTTCTTT. Translating it yields CASSWIRGENTEAFF. This chain connects TRBV5-5 to TRBJ1-1; a possible D gene is TRBD1 (5 bases). V lost 3 bases and J 2 bases, leaving 14 bases between the germline ends. This CDR3 region has 15 residues. Germline-derived CDR1 and CDR2 are SGHKS and YYEKEE (reference sequence).

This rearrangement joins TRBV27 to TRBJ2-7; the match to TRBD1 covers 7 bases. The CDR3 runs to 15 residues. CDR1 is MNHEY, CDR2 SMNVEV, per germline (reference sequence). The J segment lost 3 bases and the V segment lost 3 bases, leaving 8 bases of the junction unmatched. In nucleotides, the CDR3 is TGTGCCAGCAGTTTTAAAATCAGGGGGTTCTACGAGCAGTACTTC. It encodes CASSFKIRGFYEQYF.

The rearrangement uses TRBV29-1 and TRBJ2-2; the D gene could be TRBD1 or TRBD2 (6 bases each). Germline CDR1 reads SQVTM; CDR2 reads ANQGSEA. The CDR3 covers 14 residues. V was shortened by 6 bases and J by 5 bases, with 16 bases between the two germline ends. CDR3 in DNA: TGCAGCGTCGTGATAGGGGGGCTGACCGGGGAGCTGTTTTTT. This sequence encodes CSVVIGGLTGELFF.

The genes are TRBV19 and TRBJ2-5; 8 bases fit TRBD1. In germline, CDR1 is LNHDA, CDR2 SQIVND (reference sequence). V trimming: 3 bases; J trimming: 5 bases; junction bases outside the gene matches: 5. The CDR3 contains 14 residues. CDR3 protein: CASSIRDRRETQYF. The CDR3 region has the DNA TGTGCCAGTAGTATCCGGGACAGGCGTGAGACCCAGTACTTC.

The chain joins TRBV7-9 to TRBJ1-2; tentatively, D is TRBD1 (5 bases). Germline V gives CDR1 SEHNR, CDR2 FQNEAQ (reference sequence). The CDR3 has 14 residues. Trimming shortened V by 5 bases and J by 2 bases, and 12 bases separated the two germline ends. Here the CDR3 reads CASSPSAGNYGYTF. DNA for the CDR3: TGTGCCAGCAGCCCGAGTGCAGGGAACTATGGCTACACCTTC.

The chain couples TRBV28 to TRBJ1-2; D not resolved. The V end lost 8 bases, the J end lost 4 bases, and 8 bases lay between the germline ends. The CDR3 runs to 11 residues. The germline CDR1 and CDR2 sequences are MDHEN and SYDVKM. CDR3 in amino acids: CASDTIYGYTF. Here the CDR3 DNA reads TGTGCCAGCGACACCATCTATGGCTACACCTTC.

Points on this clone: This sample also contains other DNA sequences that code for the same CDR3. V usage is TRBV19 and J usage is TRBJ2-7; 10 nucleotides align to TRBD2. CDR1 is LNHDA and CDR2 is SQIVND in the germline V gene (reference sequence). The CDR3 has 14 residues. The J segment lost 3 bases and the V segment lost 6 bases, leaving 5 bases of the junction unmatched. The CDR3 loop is CASRVSSGSYEQYF. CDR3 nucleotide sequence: TGTGCCAGTAGGGTTTCTAGCGGGAGCTACGAGCAGTACTTC.

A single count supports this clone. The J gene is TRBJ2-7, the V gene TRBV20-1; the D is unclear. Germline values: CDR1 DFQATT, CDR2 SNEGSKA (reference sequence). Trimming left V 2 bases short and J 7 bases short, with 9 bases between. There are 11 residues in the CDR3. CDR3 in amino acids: CSARWPLEQYF. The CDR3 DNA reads TGCAGTGCTAGATGGCCCCTGGAGCAGTACTTC.

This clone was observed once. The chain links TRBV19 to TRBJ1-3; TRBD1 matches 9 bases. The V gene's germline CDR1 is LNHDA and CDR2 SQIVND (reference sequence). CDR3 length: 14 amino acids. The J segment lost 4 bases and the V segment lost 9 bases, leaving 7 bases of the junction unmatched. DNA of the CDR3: TGTGCCAGCGATATGGGGACAGGGGGAAACACCATATATTTT. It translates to CASDMGTGGNTIYF.

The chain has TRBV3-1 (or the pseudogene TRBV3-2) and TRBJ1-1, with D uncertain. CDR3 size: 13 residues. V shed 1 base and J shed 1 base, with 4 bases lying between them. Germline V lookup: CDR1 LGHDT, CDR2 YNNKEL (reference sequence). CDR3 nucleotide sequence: TGTGCCAGCAGCCAAGGCACGAACACTGAAGCTTTCTTT. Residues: CASSQGTNTEAFF.

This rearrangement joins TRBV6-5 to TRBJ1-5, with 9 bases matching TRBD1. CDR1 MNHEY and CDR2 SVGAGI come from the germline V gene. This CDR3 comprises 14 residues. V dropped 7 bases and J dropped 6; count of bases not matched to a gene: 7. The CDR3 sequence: CASKGQGSAQPQHF. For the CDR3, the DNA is TGTGCCAGCAAGGGACAGGGCTCGGCTCAGCCCCAGCATTTT.

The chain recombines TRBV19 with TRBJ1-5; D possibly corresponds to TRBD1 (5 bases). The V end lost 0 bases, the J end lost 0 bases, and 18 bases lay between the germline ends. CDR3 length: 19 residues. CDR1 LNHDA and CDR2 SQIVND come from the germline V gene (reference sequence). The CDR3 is CASSIEGGRAFLSNQPQHF. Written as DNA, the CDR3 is TGTGCCAGTAGTATAGAGGGCGGCAGGGCTTTTCTTAGCAATCAGCCCCAGCATTTT. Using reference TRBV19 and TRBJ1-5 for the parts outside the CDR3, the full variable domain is DGGITQSPKYLFRKEGQNVTLSCEQNLNHDAMYWYRQDPGQGLRLIYYSQIVNDFQKGDIAEGYSVSREKKESFPLTVTSAQKNPTAFYLCASSIEGGRAFLSNQPQHFGDGTRLSIL.

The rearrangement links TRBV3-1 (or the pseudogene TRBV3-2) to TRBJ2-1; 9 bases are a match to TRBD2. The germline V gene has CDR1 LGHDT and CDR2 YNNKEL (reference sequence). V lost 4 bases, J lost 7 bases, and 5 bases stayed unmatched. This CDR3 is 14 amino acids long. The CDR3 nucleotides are TGTGCCAGCAGCCGTAGCGGGAGCTTGAATGAGCAGTTCTTC. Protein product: CASSRSGSLNEQFF.

CDR3 loop: CASSLNPGETQYF. The CDR3 region has the DNA TGTGCCAGCAGTTTAAACCCTGGGGAGACCCAGTACTTC. The chain joins TRBV27 to TRBJ2-5; no reliable D call. In germline, CDR1 is MNHEY, CDR2 SMNVEV (reference sequence). Trimming left V 2 bases short and J 5 bases short, with 9 bases between. The CDR3 has 13 residues.

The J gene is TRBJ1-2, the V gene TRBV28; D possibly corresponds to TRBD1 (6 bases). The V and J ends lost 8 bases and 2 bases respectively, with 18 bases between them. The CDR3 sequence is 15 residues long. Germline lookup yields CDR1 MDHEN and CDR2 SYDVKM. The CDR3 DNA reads TGTGCCAGCTCCGGCGACGGGGGCGAGAACTATGGCTACACCTTC. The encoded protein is CASSGDGGENYGYTF.

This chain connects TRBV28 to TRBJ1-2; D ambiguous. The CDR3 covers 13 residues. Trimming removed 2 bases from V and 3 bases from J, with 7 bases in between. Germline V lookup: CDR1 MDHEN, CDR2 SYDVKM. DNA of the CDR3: TGTGCCAGCAGTTTAGACATCTACTATGGCTACACCTTC. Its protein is CASSLDIYYGYTF.

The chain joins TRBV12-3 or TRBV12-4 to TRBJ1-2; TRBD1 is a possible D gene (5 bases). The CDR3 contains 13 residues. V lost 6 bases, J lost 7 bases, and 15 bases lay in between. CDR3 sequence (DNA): TGTGCCAGCAGGAGGGGCAGGTCTCTTGGCTACACCTTC. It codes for CASRRGRSLGYTF.